The 8 T cell receptor beta chains in this list originate from one sample, sequenced in a study of blood T cell repertoires in COVID-19. Repertoires were generated with immunoSEQ multiplex PCR, while TCRdb's copy carries only in-frame clones and drops some. The repertoire has fewer than 400,000 clones, roughly 90% of them found once; the top ten carry around 4.2%. The sample consisted of PBMCs or T cells enriched from blood (not recorded which). The receptor set was obtained from a woman aged 30 to 39 who had been exposed to COVID-19.

The chain carries TRBV9 and TRBJ1-4; D perhaps matches TRBD1 (5 bases). V lost 4 bases and J lost 7, with 20 bases in between. The germline gives CDR1 SGDLS, CDR2 YYNGEE. The CDR3 extends over 16 amino acids. CDR3 in DNA: TGTGCCAGCAGCCGGGACTTGGGGGTAGCTTCTGAAAAACTGTTTTTT. Its protein product is CASSRDLGVASEKLFF.

This clone was picked up one time. The chain combines TRBV10-3 with TRBJ1-2, with D perhaps matching TRBD1 (5 bases). The CDR3 length is 13 residues. V lost 7 bases, J lost 2 bases, and 11 bases lay in between. The germline gives CDR1 ENHRY, CDR2 SYGVKD. The CDR3 reads CAINGGGNYGYTF. The CDR3 DNA sequence: TGTGCCATCAACGGGGGAGGGAACTATGGCTACACCTTC.

This rearrangement joins TRBV6-4 to TRBJ1-6; D is possibly TRBD1 (5 bases). The CDR3 spans 17 residues. Germline CDR1 is MRHNA and CDR2 is SNTAGT. V lost 4 bases to trimming and J lost 0 bases, with 13 bases between them. CDR3 protein: CASSASRVSSYNSPLHF. For the CDR3, the DNA is TGTGCCAGCAGTGCAAGCAGGGTCAGCTCCTATAATTCACCCCTCCACTTT.

This chain uses TRBV24-1 with TRBJ1-6; 8 bases match TRBD1. Germline CDR1 is KGHDR and CDR2 is SFDVKD. V lost 5 bases and J lost 0; bases outside the gene matches: 5. The CDR3 has 17 residues. This CDR3 is CATSGGQGSSYNSPLHF. The CDR3 coding sequence is TGTGCCACCAGTGGCGGACAGGGAAGCTCCTATAATTCACCCCTCCACTTT.

J is TRBJ2-1 and V is TRBV24-1, with D possibly TRBD1 on 6 matching bases. Germline CDR1 reads KGHDR; CDR2 reads SFDVKD. V was shortened by 5 bases and J by 5 bases, with 12 bases between the two germline ends. This CDR3 is built from 14 residues. Here the CDR3 DNA reads TGTGCCACCAGTGCGATAGGGGGTCACAATGAGCAGTTCTTC. It yields the protein CATSAIGGHNEQFF.

J is TRBJ1-1 and V is TRBV6-2 or TRBV6-3, with 9 bases lining up with TRBD1. V trimming: 2 bases; J trimming: 6 bases; junction bases outside the gene matches: 7. Germline V gene data show CDR1 as MNHEY and CDR2 as SVGEGT. CDR3 size: 15 residues. CDR3 in amino acids: CASSYLLQGAAEAFF. The CDR3 DNA follows: TGTGCCAGCAGTTACCTCCTACAGGGGGCAGCTGAAGCTTTCTTT.

This rearrangement joins TRBV7-8 to TRBJ1-2; D remains ambiguous. Germline-derived CDR1 and CDR2 are SGHVS and FQNEAQ. V was shortened by 3 bases and J by 1 base, with 27 bases between the two germline ends. This CDR3 has 20 amino acids. This CDR3 is CASSFSPMVGRPRLNYGYTF. CDR3 nucleotide sequence: TGTGCCAGCAGCTTCTCTCCCATGGTCGGGAGACCCCGGCTTAACTATGGCTACACCTTC.

The chain has TRBV4-1 and TRBJ1-1; D not resolved. Trimming shortened V by 0 bases and J by 10 bases, and 15 bases separated the two germline ends. CDR3 size: 14 residues. Germline V gene sequence: CDR1 MGHRA, CDR2 YSYEKL. In DNA, the CDR3 is TGCGCCAGCAGCCAAGATAGGGAGAGGGTTCGAGCTTTCTTT. This translates into CASSQDRERVRAFF.